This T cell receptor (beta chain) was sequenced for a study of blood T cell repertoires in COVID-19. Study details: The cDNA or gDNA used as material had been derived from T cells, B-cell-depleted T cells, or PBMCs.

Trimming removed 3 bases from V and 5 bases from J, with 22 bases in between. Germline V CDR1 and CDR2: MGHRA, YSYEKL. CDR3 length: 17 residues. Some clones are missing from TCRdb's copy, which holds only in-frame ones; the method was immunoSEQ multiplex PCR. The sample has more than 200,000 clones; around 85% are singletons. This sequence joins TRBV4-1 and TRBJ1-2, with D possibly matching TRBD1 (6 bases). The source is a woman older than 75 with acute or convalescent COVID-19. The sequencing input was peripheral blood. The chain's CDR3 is CASSQREGHPTGYGYTF. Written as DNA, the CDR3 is TGCGCCAGCAGCCAGAGAGAGGGACACCCCACGGGTTATGGCTACACCTTC.